What follows are 27 T cell receptor beta chains derived from one specimen sequenced in a study of blood T cell repertoires in COVID-19. Measured with immunoSEQ multiplex PCR; TCRdb has only the in-frame clones, and not every one. The repertoire includes some 130,000 clones, about 83% of them detected once, and around 13% sits in the top ten. Sequenced sample: peripheral blood. Receptors originate from a human donor in a cohort sampled during active COVID-19.

The chain employs TRBV10-1 and TRBJ2-3; TRBD2 aligns across 8 bases. V dropped 7 bases and J dropped 7; count of bases not matched to a gene: 7. Germline V gene sequence: CDR1 WNHNN, CDR2 SYGVQD (reference sequence). This CDR3 is built from 13 residues. The CDR3, as DNA: TGCGCCAGCACCCCATCGGGGGGGAATACGCAGTATTTT. Protein sequence: CASTPSGGNTQYF.

This clone has more than one count but fewer than ten. The chain has TRBV19 and TRBJ2-5; 9 nucleotides align to TRBD1. The CDR3 is 15 amino acids. V lost 5 bases, J lost 2 bases, and 6 bases stayed unmatched. Germline values: CDR1 LNHDA, CDR2 SQIVND (reference sequence). The CDR3 DNA follows: TGTGCCAGTAGTTCGCCCGGGACAGGGCAAGAGACCCAGTACTTC. It encodes CASSSPGTGQETQYF.

This clone has a handful of counts. The sample carries other DNA sequences with the same CDR3. The CDR3 DNA reads as TGTGCCAGCTCACCCCAGTACGAGCAGTACTTC. Residues: CASSPQYEQYF. The rearrangement joins TRBV18 to TRBJ2-7; D unclear. The CDR3 is 11 amino acids. Germline V gene lookup returns CDR1 KGHSH and CDR2 LQKENI. V lost 3 bases and J 4 bases, leaving 4 bases between the germline ends.

As to this clone: Other nucleotide sequences from this sample produce the same CDR3. The CDR3 protein is CASSLGSGVGYTF. CDR3 nucleotides: TGTGCCAGCAGCTTAGGTTCAGGGGTGGGCTACACCTTC. This chain connects TRBV7-9 to TRBJ1-2; perhaps TRBD1 as D (6 bases). Germline assignment: CDR1 SEHNR and CDR2 FQNEAQ (reference sequence). Between the trimmed V and J ends, which lost 1 base and 8 bases, there was a span of 11 bases. This CDR3 is 13 amino acids long.

The chain joins TRBV6-5 to TRBJ2-1; TRBD2 might be the D (7 bases). V was trimmed by 4 bases and J by 4 bases, leaving 14 bases between them. The CDR3 has 15 residues. The germline CDR1 and CDR2 sequences are MNHEY and SVGAGI. The CDR3 protein is CASSSEGGGYNEQFF. The DNA of the CDR3 is TGTGCCAGCAGTTCCGAAGGGGGGGGGTACAATGAGCAGTTCTTC.

The V and J genes are TRBV5-1 and TRBJ2-1, with 15 positions matching TRBD2. V was clipped by 0 bases and J by 6 bases; unmatched bases: 7. CDR3 length: 18 amino acids. CDR1 SGHRS and CDR2 YFSETQ come from the germline V gene. The CDR3 sequence: CASSLAGTSGGRGNEQFF. The CDR3, as DNA: TGCGCCAGCAGCTTGGCCGGGACTAGCGGGGGGCGAGGCAATGAGCAGTTCTTC.

This clone was detected many times. This chain connects TRBV6-5 to TRBJ1-2; the match to TRBD1 covers 7 bases. CDR1 and CDR2 from the germline V gene are MNHEY and SVGAGI. The CDR3 contains 14 residues. V shed 5 bases, J shed 4 bases, and the junction held 7 bases outside the gene matches. The CDR3 reads CASSPQGGSYGYTF. CDR3 DNA sequence: TGTGCCAGCAGTCCCCAGGGGGGTAGCTATGGCTACACCTTC.

This clone is a singleton in its sample. The chain has TRBV11-1 and TRBJ2-1, with TRBD1 identical over 9 bases. V lost 3 bases, J lost 0 bases, and 0 bases stayed unmatched. This CDR3 region has 15 residues. CDR1 is SGHAT and CDR2 is FQDESV in the germline V gene (reference sequence). CDR3 DNA sequence: TGTGCCAGCAGCTTGGGACAGGGCTCCTACAATGAGCAGTTCTTC. This codes for CASSLGQGSYNEQFF.

This chain connects TRBV12-3 or TRBV12-4 to TRBJ1-5, with D unclear. The CDR3 loop spans 11 amino acids. V was cut by 5 bases and J by 9 bases, with 8 bases left in between. The CDR3 region has the DNA TGTGCCAGCAGTCCGGGTGGGCCCCAGCATTTT. This encodes CASSPGGPQHF.

The chain carries TRBV7-2 and TRBJ2-3, with 10 bases identical to TRBD2. The CDR3 covers 15 residues. Trimming at V came to 4 bases and at J to 8 bases, leaving 9 bases not matched to a gene. From germline, CDR1 is SGHTA and CDR2 FQGNSA. The CDR3 bases are TGTGCCAGCAGCTCCTTAGCGGGGGGTACGGGTACGCAGTATTTT. This translates into CASSSLAGGTGTQYF. Complete variable domain (other parts from reference TRBV7-2 and TRBJ2-3): GAGVSQSPSNKVTEKGKDVELRCDPISGHTALYWYRQSLGQGLEFLIYFQGNSAPDKSGLPSDRFSAERTGGSVSTLTIQRTQQEDSAVYLCASSSLAGGTGTQYFGPGTRLTVL.

The chain has TRBV27 and TRBJ1-5; D not certain. The germline CDR1 and CDR2 sequences are MNHEY and SMNVEV (reference sequence). Trimming pared 3 bases from V and 2 bases from J, leaving 8 bases between. This CDR3 comprises 14 residues. The CDR3, as DNA: TGTGCCAGCAGTTTGATTAGAGGCAATCAGCCCCAGCATTTT. It translates to CASSLIRGNQPQHF.

This chain joins TRBV25-1 and TRBJ2-7, with TRBD2 matching 7 bases. V trimming: 1 base; J trimming: 0 bases; junction bases outside the gene matches: 9. Germline values: CDR1 MGHDK, CDR2 SYGVNS. The CDR3 length is 17 residues. The CDR3 DNA reads as TGTGCCAGCAGTGAATCGGGTGGGGGGGTAAGCTCCTACGAGCAGTACTTC. It translates to CASSESGGGVSSYEQYF.

The gene calls are TRBV5-6 and TRBJ1-3; 8 bases agree with TRBD1. Germline V gene lookup returns CDR1 SGHDT and CDR2 YYEEEE. V dropped 5 bases and J dropped 6; count of bases not matched to a gene: 10. CDR3 length equals 15 residues. The CDR3 is CASSYSAGGINTIYF. The DNA of the CDR3 is TGTGCCAGCAGTTACTCTGCAGGGGGCATAAACACCATATATTTT.

J is TRBJ1-1 and V is TRBV6-1, with 7 nucleotides matching TRBD1. Germline values: CDR1 MNHNS, CDR2 SASEGT. This CDR3 region has 14 residues. J lost 5 bases, V lost 1 base, and 4 bases had no gene match. The CDR3 sequence: CASSEDRGITEAFF. The CDR3 DNA sequence: TGTGCCAGCAGTGAAGACAGGGGCATAACTGAAGCTTTCTTT.

V is TRBV6-6 and J is TRBJ2-7; no reliable D call. In germline, CDR1 is MNHNY, CDR2 SVGAGI (reference sequence). The CDR3 is made up of 14 amino acids. V lost 6 bases and J 1 base, leaving 13 bases between the germline ends. CDR3: CASRSSGNSYEQYF. CDR3 sequence (DNA): TGTGCCAGCAGGTCTTCAGGTAATTCCTACGAGCAGTACTTC.

The chain carries TRBV3-1 (or the pseudogene TRBV3-2) and TRBJ2-7; 7 positions agree with TRBD1. Germline V gene data show CDR1 as LGHDT and CDR2 as YNNKEL (reference sequence). The CDR3 loop spans 15 amino acids. With V trimmed by 0 bases and J by 2 bases, 4 bases remained unmatched. The CDR3 coding sequence is TGTGCCAGCAGCCAAGAGAGGACAGGAGCCTACGAGCAGTACTTC. Residues: CASSQERTGAYEQYF.

V and J are TRBV7-8 and TRBJ1-2; TRBD1 aligns across 7 bases. Per germline, CDR1 SGHVS and CDR2 FQNEAQ. Losses at the gene ends were 5 bases for V and 4 bases for J; bases not matched to a gene: 16. CDR3 length: 17 residues. Here the CDR3 reads CASSQQGIRRSGYGYTF. The CDR3 DNA is TGTGCCAGCAGCCAACAGGGGATCAGGCGGTCTGGCTATGGCTACACCTTC.

The V call is TRBV12-3 or TRBV12-4, the J call TRBJ2-5; D unresolved. The CDR3 is 11 amino acids. The germline V and J ends were trimmed by 6 bases and 5 bases, with 7 bases remaining between them. CDR3: CASSSVETQYF. In DNA form, the CDR3 reads TGTGCCAGCAGCTCCGTGGAGACCCAGTACTTC.

The chain employs TRBV4-1 and TRBJ2-3, with 10 bases matching TRBD2. CDR1 and CDR2 from the germline V gene are MGHRA and YSYEKL. V was clipped by 1 base and J by 7 bases; unmatched bases: 8. CDR3 length equals 16 residues. The CDR3: CASSQGVTSGANTQYF. The CDR3 nucleotides read TGCGCCAGCAGCCAAGGTGTCACTAGCGGGGCAAATACGCAGTATTTT.

V gene TRBV29-1 combines with J gene TRBJ1-4; D call uncertain. Germline assignment: CDR1 SQVTM and CDR2 ANQGSEA. CDR3 length: 15 amino acids. The V and J ends lost 7 bases and 9 bases respectively, with 24 bases between them. The CDR3 here is CSGSERAGNRQKLFF. In DNA, the CDR3 is TGCAGCGGATCGGAGCGGGCCGGCAACCGCCAAAAACTGTTTTTT. Using reference TRBV29-1 and TRBJ1-4 for the parts outside the CDR3, the full variable domain is SAVISQKPSRDICQRGTSLTIQCQVDSQVTMMFWYRQQPGQSLTLIATANQGSEATYESGFVIDKFPISRPNLTFSTLTVSNMSPEDSSIYLCSGSERAGNRQKLFFGSGTQLSVL.

The chain employs TRBV9 and TRBJ2-1; 8 nucleotides match TRBD2. CDR1 and CDR2 (germline): SGDLS, YYNGEE. CDR3 length: 16 amino acids. The ends lost 4 bases at V and 2 bases at J; junction bases unmatched: 8. The CDR3 DNA sequence: TGTGCCAGCAGCATTGACGGGGGGGGACCCTACAATGAGCAGTTCTTC. Residues: CASSIDGGGPYNEQFF.

This sequence joins TRBV3-1 (or the pseudogene TRBV3-2) and TRBJ2-5, with no clear D. This CDR3 has 14 residues. The germline CDR1 and CDR2 sequences are LGHDT and YNNKEL (reference sequence). The V end was cut by 0 bases, the J end by 4 bases, with 9 bases between. The CDR3 is CASSQEVYPETQYF. CDR3 nucleotide sequence: TGTGCCAGCAGCCAAGAGGTCTACCCAGAGACCCAGTACTTC.

The chain joins TRBV2 to TRBJ2-6; maybe TRBD1 (6 bases). The CDR3 has 15 residues. Trimming removed 6 bases at V and 2 bases at J, with 11 bases between. Germline V gives CDR1 SNHLY, CDR2 FYNNEI. The CDR3 loop is CASSVTGTGANVLTF. DNA of the CDR3: TGTGCCAGCAGCGTAACAGGGACTGGGGCCAACGTCCTGACTTTC.

V and J are TRBV5-1 and TRBJ1-4, with TRBD1 identical over 7 bases. Germline V gives CDR1 SGHRS, CDR2 YFSETQ. V gave up 5 bases and J gave up 8 bases; unmatched junction bases: 9. The CDR3 contains 14 residues. CDR3 region: CASRTTGQGEKLFF. CDR3 DNA: TGCGCCAGCAGAACGACAGGGCAGGGGGAAAAACTGTTTTTT.

This rearrangement joins TRBV5-8 to TRBJ1-1, with TRBD1 matching 7 bases. This CDR3 contains 15 residues. Germline V gene data show CDR1 as SGHTS and CDR2 as YDEGEE. Unmatched junction bases numbered 10, after V lost 3 bases and J lost 5 bases. As DNA, the CDR3 is TGTGCCAGCAGCTCACCTCACAGGGGTGGAACTGAAGCTTTCTTT. It specifies CASSSPHRGGTEAFF.

The chain recombines TRBV24-1 with TRBJ2-3; possibly TRBD2 for D (5 bases). The CDR3 runs 13 residues. Germline CDR1 is KGHDR and CDR2 is SFDVKD. V dropped 4 bases and J dropped 4 bases, with 8 bases sitting between them. CDR3 protein: CATSDRTADTQYF. CDR3 sequence (DNA): TGTGCCACCAGTGACAGGACTGCAGATACGCAGTATTTT.

This clone was seen a handful of times. The chain employs TRBV10-1 and TRBJ1-1; D uncertain. The V end lost 4 bases, the J end lost 10 bases, and 19 bases lay between the germline ends. In germline, CDR1 is WNHNN, CDR2 SYGVQD (reference sequence). The CDR3 is 14 amino acids. In nucleotides, the CDR3 is TGCGCCAGCAGTGCCGGCCCTAGTACAGCGGGAGCTTTCTTT. It codes for CASSAGPSTAGAFF.